This paragraph covers one T cell receptor (beta chain) sequence. This sample was included in a study of blood T cell repertoires in COVID-19. Study overall: COVID-19 samples, acute and convalescent, were from the United States, Italy and Spain. Sample material is recorded as cDNA or gDNA derived from T cells, B-cell-depleted T cells, or PBMCs.

In the source study's methods: Reference gene primer amplification gave nucleated cell count estimates. The data were produced by immunoSEQ multiplex PCR, yet TCRdb's version contains in-frame clones alone and is incomplete. V and J calls and clone size are given by that table; D and trimming were obtained from the DNA. The sample has 240,000 or so clones, 87% seen once. In germline, CDR1 is LNHNV, CDR2 YYDKDF (reference sequence). The CDR3 covers 17 residues. V lost 3 bases, J lost 4 bases, and 10 bases stayed unmatched. V gene TRBV15 combines with J gene TRBJ2-1, with TRBD2 matching over 9 bases. The sequenced sample consisted of peripheral blood. The receptor was isolated from a man aged 55 to 70 who had recovered from COVID-19. CDR3 sequence: CATSRPASGVEYNEQFF. The CDR3 DNA reads as TGTGCCACCAGCAGGCCGGCTAGCGGGGTTGAGTACAATGAGCAGTTCTTC.